Listed here are 3 T cell receptor beta chains from one sample, sequenced in a study of blood T cell repertoires in COVID-19. The method was immunoSEQ multiplex PCR; TCRdb's version includes in-frame clones alone and lacks a portion of them. Altogether 45,000 to 65,000 clones are present, 90% being singletons, with the ten largest covering over 3%. The source material was peripheral blood. The source is a human donor in a cohort sampled during active COVID-19.

The rearrangement joins TRBV14 to TRBJ1-2; D is unclear. The CDR3 is made up of 15 amino acids. The germline gives CDR1 SGHDN, CDR2 FVKESK. Trimming left V 0 bases short and J 6 bases short, with 14 bases between. CDR3 DNA: TGTGCCAGCAGCCAAGATAGCAGCAGTCCCCATGGCTACACCTTC. This sequence encodes CASSQDSSSPHGYTF.

The CDR3 DNA follows: TGTGCCAGCAGCCGACAGGGGAAGAACTATGGCTACACCTTC. It is translated as CASSRQGKNYGYTF. The chain combines TRBV7-3 with TRBJ1-2; 8 nucleotides agree with TRBD1. Germline values: CDR1 SGHTA, CDR2 FQGTGA. This CDR3 contains 14 residues. V trimming: 5 bases; J trimming: 2 bases; junction bases outside the gene matches: 4. The full variable domain, completed using reference TRBV7-3 and TRBJ1-2, is GAGVSQTPSNKVTEKGKYVELRCDPISGHTALYWYRQSLGQGPEFLIYFQGTGAADDSGLPNDRFFAVRPEGSVSTLKIQRTERGDSAVYLCASSRQGKNYGYTFGSGTRLTVV.

The rearrangement links TRBV4-3 to TRBJ2-3; 8 nucleotides agree with TRBD2. CDR3 length: 17 residues. The V segment lost 0 bases and the J segment 4 bases; nucleotides outside the gene matches: 9. The germline V gene has CDR1 LGHNA and CDR2 YSLEER. For the CDR3, the DNA is TGCGCCAGCAGCCAAGATAGCGGACCGGGGGGGTCAGATACGCAGTATTTT. Translated: CASSQDSGPGGSDTQYF.